This T cell receptor beta chain was recorded in a study of CDR3 diversity in severe acne. TCRdb passed the PCR reads through MiXCR, listing each CDR3 protein once. The table has about 86,000 distinct CDR3 sequences, around 50% seen once. Germline V lookup: CDR1 DFQATT, CDR2 SNEGSKA (reference sequence). This CDR3 is built from 15 residues. The V end was cut by 0 bases, the J end by 9 bases, with 18 bases between. V is TRBV20-1 and J is TRBJ1-5; D unresolved. Sequencing used blood. This receptor was obtained from a male donor in good health, without acne. CDR3 coding DNA: TGCAGTGCTAGAGATTTAGGAGGGCAGCTTATGCCCCAGCATTTT. It translates to CSARDLGGQLMPQHF.